Listed below are T cell receptor beta chains from one sample, sequenced in a study of Ad26.COV2.S vaccination and SARS-CoV-2 variants. The repertoire was sequenced with immunoSEQ multiplex PCR; TCRdb's copy has only in-frame clones and lacks some. The sample lists a few hundred thousand clones, over 75% seen once, with 3.6% in the top ten. The sequences come from peripheral blood, collected in a trial of Ad26.COV2.S vaccine versus placebo. Every receptor here comes from a person between 18 and 65 years old who received the Ad26.COV2.S COVID-19 vaccine or a placebo. Each CDR3 is given with its conserved first and last residue.

J | length | V | CDR3
TRBJ1-5 | 13 | TRBV25-1 | CASQGQDNQPQHF
TRBJ2-3 | 14 | TRBV5-1 | CASSVQGYTDTQYF
TRBJ2-2 | 19 | TRBV28 | CASSPPAGKGGVGSGELFF
TRBJ1-2 | 13 | TRBV5-6 | CASSGRQNYGYTF
TRBJ2-3 | 14 | TRBV19 | CASSTSGAGDTQYF
TRBJ2-6 | 15 | TRBV6-5 | CASSYSSSGANVLTF
TRBJ2-2 | 16 | TRBV30 | CAWSVGAGGWTGELFF
TRBJ2-1 | 13 | TRBV12-3/TRBV12-4 | CASSLIGPNEQFF
TRBJ2-1 | 10 | TRBV12-3/TRBV12-4 | CASRGGEQFF
TRBJ1-1 | 12 | TRBV29-1 | CSARRGNTEAFF
TRBJ2-3 | 16 | TRBV24-1 | CATSEKRGGVTDTQYF
TRBJ1-4 | 14 | TRBV29-1 | CSVDAGPLGEKLFF
TRBJ1-5 | 13 | TRBV3-1/TRBV3-2 | CASSQVGYQPQHF
TRBJ2-3 | 18 | TRBV7-3 | CASSPQSLWGVISDTQYF
TRBJ2-1 | 14 | TRBV7-2 | CASTSTTNYNEQFF
TRBJ2-7 | 15 | TRBV5-4 | CASSPDRGRAYEQYF
TRBJ1-6 | 12 | TRBV6-6 | CASSYTRSPLHF
TRBJ2-4 | 15 | TRBV9 | CASSVEQRGKNIQYF
TRBJ1-2 | 12 | TRBV24-1 | CATSEAAYGYTF
TRBJ1-1 | 15 | TRBV4-2 | CASSPRERLGGEAFF
TRBJ1-5 | 13 | TRBV28 | CASSQGSTQPQHF
TRBJ2-3 | 16 | TRBV7-8 | CASSFKTGYSTDTQYF
TRBJ1-6 | 15 | TRBV21-1 | CASSNGTQNNSPLHF
TRBJ1-2 | 12 | TRBV10-2 | CASSERKDGYTF
TRBJ1-4 | 16 | TRBV5-8 | CASSFEPSATNEKLFF
TRBJ2-3 | 15 | TRBV2 | CASSELRSGTDTQYF
TRBJ1-5 | 14 | TRBV6-2/TRBV6-3 | CASSLGQGYQPQHF
TRBJ1-1 | 13 | TRBV9 | CASTSKGGTEAFF
TRBJ1-4 | 15 | TRBV9 | CASSVAAGIREKLFF
TRBJ1-1 | 14 | TRBV27 | CASSSGPWNTEAFF
TRBJ1-3 | 16 | TRBV7-6 | CASTPLVGPSGNTIYF
TRBJ2-7 | 12 | TRBV2 | CASTRVMSTKYF
TRBJ1-2 | 11 | TRBV9 | CASAGVRGYTF
TRBJ2-7 | 15 | TRBV14 | CASSARTGGPYEQYF
TRBJ2-7 | 13 | TRBV29-1 | CSVASSGGYEQYF
TRBJ2-2 | 15 | TRBV7-7 | CASSLARTGTGELFF
TRBJ2-5 | 14 | TRBV2 | CASKAGTAAETQYF
TRBJ2-7 | 15 | TRBV11-2 | CASSLAPASSYEQYF
TRBJ2-7 | 15 | TRBV11-2 | CASSPGGTGSYEQYF
TRBJ2-2 | 13 | TRBV18 | CASSATSHGELFF
TRBJ1-1 | 15 | TRBV3-1/TRBV3-2 | CASSQETGGVTEAFF
TRBJ1-1 | 12 | TRBV7-9 | CASSLGGSEAFF
TRBJ2-1 | 14 | TRBV19 | CASSIGDGYNEQFF
TRBJ2-5 | 14 | TRBV1 | CTRLEGDIRETQYF
TRBJ1-2 | 15 | TRBV6-1 | CASSEASGDYYGYTF
TRBJ1-2 | 14 | TRBV19 | CATTRRGGNYGYTF